The TCR beta chain under discussion was sequenced for a study of T cells in Graves' hyperthyroidism and ophthalmopathy (dated by TCRdb to the late 2010s). Notes on the research overall: Peripheral blood was sampled at the time of initial diagnosis, prior to any treatment. A discovery cohort of roughly 100 patients, approximately 44 with Graves' ophthalmopathy and 55 to 60 with stable Graves' hyperthyroidism, was used to find distinguishing TCR V-J signatures. Prospective prediction of ophthalmopathy was tested in an independent validation cohort consisting of 18 to 20 hyperthyroidism patients and more than 15 patients who later progressed to ophthalmopathy. The 95 to 100 discovery patients were divided at random into training and test sets in a 7:3 ratio. The study also compared thyroid tissue and blood T-cell repertoires from 6 or 7 Graves' hyperthyroidism patients. After sampling, hyperthyroidism patients received methimazole starting at 30 mg daily, and ophthalmopathy patients received high-dose intravenous methylprednisolone. According to the paper, TCR Vbeta CDR3 sequencing was carried out on 135 peripheral blood samples, which came from 40 to 45 ophthalmopathy, approximately 72 hyperthyroidism and roughly 17 progressor patients.

The CDR3 holds 12 amino acids from the cysteine to the phenylalanine. Only the CDR3 DNA is retained, 36 bases long and in frame from the first base. A distance of 4 bases separates the germline ends of V and J, which lose 0 bases and 4 bases respectively. The germline V gene specifies SGDLS as CDR1 and YYNGEE as CDR2. In the ophthalmopathy patients, disease was moderately to severely active, with a Clinical Activity Score of 3 or more, a NOSPECS grade of 4 or more, and a duration of less than 3 months. Exclusion was applied to patients with uncontrolled infections, other autoimmune diseases, pregnancy or lactation. Clinical symptoms, serum thyroxine and TRAb, thyroid ultrasound, and orbital computed tomography formed the basis for the diagnoses. Ficoll-Paque density gradient centrifugation was used to isolate PBMCs from approximately 10 ml of fresh peripheral blood. Total RNA was extracted with Trizol reagent, and quality was checked on an Agilent 2100 Bioanalyzer.

Amplification of TCR beta CDR3 regions was carried out from RNA transcripts. For the first round of RT-PCR on the TCR CDR3, the HTBI primer set was used together with the Qiagen OneStep RT-PCR kit. The libraries were constructed in a second round of multiplex PCR and then size-selected and purified. Sequencing of the libraries was done on an Illumina HiSeq2000 using paired-end 100 bp reads. As for how the authors treated the data: Raw data were processed with SOAPnuke, discarding reads with adapters, uncalled bases, mean Phred below 15, or no exact constant-primer or identifier match. COPE v1.2.5 was used to merge the high-quality paired reads, and each unique nucleotide sequence was defined as a clonotype. Clonotypes were aligned to IMGT TRBV, TRBD and TRBJ reference segments using MiTCR v1.1. The analysis was restricted to V-J combinations with a frequency above 0.0001, which together covered 99% to 99.2% of the repertoires. A TCS score was defined as the ratio of F50 (clonal expansion) to E x V (chaos), with BLOSUM62-based TCRdist applied between CDR3 peptides within each V-J. Welch's t-statistics and random forest reduced roughly 540 V-J features to about 13, which were used in a naive Bayes classifier (R e1071). TCRdb reanalyzed the raw reads on its own, using fastp at Q25 for trimming and MiXCR for clone calling, and kept in-frame beta chains. Here each entry gathers all rows of one CDR3 protein and keeps the most common genes and DNA. The V and J calls come from TCRdb's annotation, not from the publication. Within this sample are about 400,000 distinct CDR3 sequences, with about 15% of them counted one time only. About 12% of the sample rests with the top ten.

What the research found in general, with its limitations: Most expanded thyroid clonotypes (frequency above 0.001) were also found in blood, which suggests that blood repertoires may mirror thyroid immune responses. No statistical method was used to fix the sample size in advance, and group allocation was not hidden from the investigators. A model built on a 13 V-J signature distinguished ophthalmopathy from stable hyperthyroidism, reaching around 90% sensitivity and approximately 81% specificity in cross-validation and 80%/75% in testing. During validation, the model predicted progression to ophthalmopathy a median of about 5.9 months ahead of onset, with approximately 71% sensitivity and more than 72% specificity.

As to this clonotype: Its antigen remains undetermined. Within one base of it there is no much larger clone, and no base qualities were kept.

Sequencing input: blood. The source is a man aged 18 to 29 with Graves' ophthalmopathy. The rearranged segments are TRBV9 and TRBJ1-1; the D gene is unclear. CDR3 loop: CASSVEFTEAFF. The base sequence is TGTGCCAGCAGCGTAGAGTTCACTGAAGCTTTCTTT.